A single sample is the source of the 10 T cell receptor beta chains below, sequenced in a study of blood T cell repertoires in COVID-19. Repertoires were generated with immunoSEQ multiplex PCR, while TCRdb's copy carries only in-frame clones and drops some. Of fewer than 400,000 clones detected, approximately 86% appear once; the ten largest clones hold over 2.5%. Sequenced sample: peripheral blood. These receptors were taken from a human donor in a cohort sampled during active COVID-19.

The J gene is TRBJ2-1, the V gene TRBV12-3 or TRBV12-4, with unresolved D. Trimming left V 4 bases short and J 2 bases short, with 3 bases between. The CDR3 consists of 12 residues. The CDR3 here is CASSSTYNEQFF. The CDR3 coding sequence is TGTGCCAGCAGTTCCACCTACAATGAGCAGTTCTTC.

The chain's CDR3 is CASTNSNQPQHF. CDR3 DNA: TGCGCCAGCACCAATAGCAATCAGCCCCAGCATTTT. V usage is TRBV10-1 and J usage is TRBJ1-5; no clear D gene. The CDR3 extends over 12 amino acids. V was clipped by 7 bases and J by 0 bases, with 4 bases between them. CDR1 and CDR2 (germline): WNHNN, SYGVQD (reference sequence).

V usage is TRBV3-1 (or the pseudogene TRBV3-2) and J usage is TRBJ2-7, with D possibly being TRBD1 (6 bases). Germline V gene lookup returns CDR1 LGHDT and CDR2 YNNKEL (reference sequence). V was clipped by 0 bases and J by 5 bases, with 14 bases between them. The CDR3 consists of 15 residues. CDR3 nucleotide sequence: TGTGCCAGCAGCCAAGATCGTAACAGGGTGAACGAGCAGTACTTC. This codes for CASSQDRNRVNEQYF.

This clone was seen a handful of times. The genes are TRBV19 and TRBJ2-2; the D is unclear. The V gene's germline CDR1 is LNHDA and CDR2 SQIVND (reference sequence). The CDR3 covers 14 residues. V gave up 5 bases and J gave up 6 bases, with 13 bases separating them. The CDR3 DNA reads TGTGCCAGTAGTCTGCAAACTACCCCCGGGGAGCTGTTTTTT. As protein: CASSLQTTPGELFF.

This sequence joins TRBV4-2 and TRBJ2-1; 11 nucleotides line up with TRBD2. After removal of 3 bases from V and 0 bases from J, the junction contained 4 bases not matched to a gene. Looked up from germline, CDR1 is LGHNA and CDR2 is YNFKEQ. The CDR3 loop spans 17 amino acids. The DNA for the CDR3 is TGTGCCAGCAGCCACAGACTAGCGGGGATCTCCTACAATGAGCAGTTCTTC. It yields the protein CASSHRLAGISYNEQFF.

Only a few counts were recorded for this clone. The chain joins TRBV7-9 to TRBJ2-5, with 7 bases fitting TRBD1. V shed 5 bases and J 4 bases; nucleotides not matched to a gene: 10. This CDR3 contains 15 residues. Germline CDR1 is SEHNR and CDR2 is FQNEAQ (reference sequence). CDR3 nucleotide sequence: TGTGCCAGCAGCAAGGACAGGATAAGGGCAGAGACCCAGTACTTC. It yields the protein CASSKDRIRAETQYF.

V gene TRBV6-5 combines with J gene TRBJ1-4, with D unclear. There are 13 residues in the CDR3. The ends were cut back, 5 bases at V and 4 bases at J, with 8 bases in the middle. CDR1 is MNHEY and CDR2 is SVGAGI in the germline V gene. The CDR3 region is CASSPSYNEKLFF. In DNA form, the CDR3 reads TGTGCCAGCAGTCCCTCCTATAATGAAAAACTGTTTTTT.

This chain uses TRBV6-2 or TRBV6-3 with TRBJ2-7; 12 nucleotides match TRBD2. Germline-derived CDR1 and CDR2 are MNHEY and SVGEGT. V lost 2 bases, J lost 5 bases, and 7 bases stayed unmatched. There are 16 residues in the CDR3. CDR3 sequence (DNA): TGTGCCAGCAGTTACCTGAGACTAGCGGGAGATAACGAGCAGTACTTC. It specifies CASSYLRLAGDNEQYF.

In this sample, this clone turned up once. The chain links TRBV9 to TRBJ1-2, with a tentative D call TRBD1 (5 bases). The CDR3 is made up of 14 amino acids. Germline lookup yields CDR1 SGDLS and CDR2 YYNGEE. Deletions cut 0 bases from V and 10 bases from J, with 16 bases between. CDR3 in DNA: TGTGCCAGCAGCGTAGTAGGGGCGTCCTGGCACTACACCTTC. Protein: CASSVVGASWHYTF.

The V and J genes are TRBV30 and TRBJ1-5, with D unclear. Germline values: CDR1 GTSNPN, CDR2 SVGIG (reference sequence). This CDR3 region has 14 residues. V was clipped by 1 base and J by 3 bases, with 10 bases between them. Written as DNA, the CDR3 is TGTGCCTGGAGTGACGGAGCTTTCAATCAGCCCCAGCATTTT. This sequence encodes CAWSDGAFNQPQHF.